This section outlines one TCR beta chain sequence together with its context. The data belong to a study of blood T cell repertoires in COVID-19. V lost 7 bases and J 0 bases, leaving 3 bases between the germline ends. CDR1 and CDR2 (germline): KGHDR, SFDVKD. The CDR3 totals 13 residues. Measured with immunoSEQ multiplex PCR; TCRdb has only the in-frame clones, and not every one. The data hold a few hundred thousand clones, with about 91% observed a single time. Sequencing was performed on PBMCs or T cells enriched from blood (not recorded which). The chain combines TRBV24-1 with TRBJ1-6; the D is unclear. This receptor was obtained from a woman aged 35 to 49 with acute COVID-19. DNA of the CDR3: TGTGCCACCAGGAGCTCCTATAATTCACCCCTCCACTTT. Protein: CATRSSYNSPLHF.